This T cell receptor (beta chain) was sequenced in a study of CD8+ T cells in alopecia areata. This clone was picked up a small number of times. Trimming removed 1 base at V and 2 bases at J, with 9 bases between. CDR3 length equals 14 residues. CDR1 is SGHRS and CDR2 is YFSETQ in the germline V gene. Sequencing templates came from extracted RNA that was reverse transcribed into cDNA. The repertoire was sequenced with immunoSEQ multiplex PCR; TCRdb's copy has only in-frame clones and lacks some. This table has 120,000 or so clones, around two fifths appearing once. The receptor was derived from a human donor with alopecia areata. The chain links TRBV5-1 to TRBJ2-5, with D uncertain. The sequencing input was CD4+ T cells sorted from blood. CDR3 loop: CASSLPPPQETQYF. CDR3 DNA: TGCGCCAGCAGCTTGCCTCCGCCTCAAGAGACCCAGTACTTC.